This TCR beta chain was identified in a study of OX40 agonist ivuxolimab in advanced cancers. The table came from immunoSEQ multiplex PCR; TCRdb's copy has only in-frame clones and leaves some out. The sample lists some 43,000 clones, around 86% occurring once. The receptor's source is an adult with an advanced solid tumor such as melanoma, head and neck, liver or kidney cancer. The specimen comprised CD4+ or CD8+ T cells sorted from blood, sampled in a trial of the OX40 agonist ivuxolimab.

This CDR3 reads CASSVDPRTGETYEQYF. The CDR3, as DNA: TGTGCCAGCAGCGTAGACCCCCGAACAGGGGAGACCTACGAGCAGTACTTC. The chain has TRBV9 and TRBJ2-7; 7 bases are shared with TRBD1. The CDR3 has 17 amino acids. Trimming removed 0 bases from V and 2 bases from J; junction bases left unmatched: 11. The germline V gene has CDR1 SGDLS and CDR2 YYNGEE.